A selection of T cell receptor beta chains follows, all from one sample in a study of early T cells in non-severe SARS-CoV-2 infection. TCRdb recomputed calls from the 5' RACE reads with MiXCR, one row per CDR3 protein. The table shows 63,000 or so distinct CDR3 sequences, with roughly 11% occurring only once. Sequenced material: whole blood, taken at baseline. The origin of the receptors is an adult who was a healthcare worker with PCR-confirmed SARS-CoV-2 infection or an uninfected control (not recorded which). CDR3s include the opening cysteine and the closing phenylalanine or tryptophan. D genes are given only for firm matches. Only some rows state a clone size, as once, few, many or a class for expanded clones.

>NA|TRBJ2-1|TRBV24-1|NA
TGTGCCACCGTCAATGAGCAGTTCTTC
CATVNEQFF
>many|TRBJ1-1|TRBV7-2|NA
TGTGCCAGCAGCTCAGACACCCGGGCCCACACTGAAGCTTTCTTT
CASSSDTRAHTEAFF
>many|TRBJ2-3|TRBV27|NA
TGTGCCAGCAGTTTCTTTCAGCCTAGCACAGATACGCAGTATTTT
CASSFFQPSTDTQYF
>few|TRBJ2-7|TRBV7-2|NA
TGTGCCAGCAGCTTAATGGAGGGTTGGTACGAGCAGTACTTC
CASSLMEGWYEQYF
>NA|TRBJ2-7|TRBV12-3/TRBV12-4|NA
TGTGCCAGCCATGGGGCCCCTACGGTCTACGAGCAGTACTTC
CASHGAPTVYEQYF
>NA|TRBJ2-7|TRBV6-2/TRBV6-3|NA
TGTGCCAGCGCCTACTCCCACGGTCCCTACGAGCAGTACTTC
CASAYSHGPYEQYF
>NA|TRBJ2-2|TRBV7-3|TRBD2
TGTGCCAGCAGCTTAAGTTCTAGCGGGAGGGCGAACACCGGGGAGCTGTTTTTT
CASSLSSSGRANTGELFF
>few|TRBJ2-3|TRBV12-3/TRBV12-4|NA
TGTGCCAGCAGCCCCTGGAGCTCCACAGATACGCAGTATTTT
CASSPWSSTDTQYF
>NA|TRBJ2-5|TRBV28|NA
TGTGCCATAACAAGGCAGGGGAAGGCCCAAGAGACCCAGTACTTC
CAITRQGKAQETQYF
>few|TRBJ1-1|TRBV6-2/TRBV6-3|NA
TGTGCCAGCAGTCGGGCAGGGAGGAACACTGAAGCTTTCTTT
CASSRAGRNTEAFF